Following are 21 T cell receptor beta chains from one sample sequenced in a study of T cells in Graves' hyperthyroidism and ophthalmopathy. Amplification of TCR beta CDR3 regions used RNA as the template. When the TCR CDR3 underwent first-round RT-PCR, the HTBI primer set was used. MiXCR, run by TCRdb on the multiplex PCR reads, gives a single entry per CDR3 protein. The data hold about 400,000 distinct CDR3 sequences, with approximately 14% observed a single time. Sequences were obtained from blood. These receptor sequences come from a woman aged 18 to 35 with Graves' hyperthyroidism.

The rearrangement uses TRBV4-1 and TRBJ1-6; a weak D match, TRBD1 (5 bases). CDR1 is MGHRA and CDR2 is YSYEKL in the germline V gene. The germline V and J ends were trimmed by 3 bases and 9 bases, with 6 bases remaining between them. The CDR3 spans 12 residues. CDR3 amino acids: CASSQGVSPLHF. In DNA form, the CDR3 reads TGCGCCAGCAGCCAGGGGGTTTCACCCCTCCACTTT.

This clonotype was seen a few times. The V and J genes are TRBV7-2 and TRBJ2-2, with D hard to call. V lost 1 base to trimming and J lost 7 bases, with 7 bases between them. Germline-derived CDR1 and CDR2 are SGHTA and FQGNSA. The CDR3 totals 13 residues. Here the CDR3 reads CASSLVAFGELFF. CDR3 sequence (DNA): TGTGCCAGCAGCTTAGTAGCATTCGGGGAGCTGTTTTTT.

A few counts support this clonotype. The chain links TRBV14 to TRBJ2-1; 10 positions agree with TRBD1. With V trimmed by 1 base and J by 2 bases, 8 bases remained unmatched. Germline V gives CDR1 SGHDN, CDR2 FVKESK. The CDR3 spans 18 residues. CDR3 in DNA: TGTGCCAGCAGCCAAGGGGGACAGGGGCGACTCCCCTACAATGAGCAGTTCTTC. Residues: CASSQGGQGRLPYNEQFF.

The CDR3 is CASSQDQTGRNSPLHF. Written as DNA, the CDR3 is TGTGCCAGCAGCCAAGATCAAACAGGGAGAAATTCACCCCTCCACTTT. This chain joins TRBV4-2 and TRBJ1-6; the D gene is possibly TRBD1 (6 bases). Germline CDR1 reads LGHNA; CDR2 reads YNFKEQ. The CDR3 totals 16 residues. V was cut by 0 bases and J by 7 bases, with 13 bases left in between.

This clonotype was counted a few times. The chain combines TRBV18 with TRBJ2-2; D is possibly TRBD1 (5 bases). The V and J ends lost 3 bases and 4 bases respectively, with 12 bases between them. Germline CDR1 reads KGHSH; CDR2 reads LQKENI. This CDR3 has 15 amino acids. CDR3 bases: TGTGCCAGCTCACCGGGCAGGGCTGGCACCGGGGAGCTGTTTTTT. Translation gives CASSPGRAGTGELFF.

Many counts were recorded for this clonotype. The chain uses TRBV5-8 and TRBJ2-4, with D unclear. The CDR3 runs to 12 residues. CDR1 SGHTS and CDR2 YDEGEE come from the germline V gene. Trimming stripped 7 bases from V and 14 bases from J, with 19 bases between. CDR3 in DNA: TGTGCCAGCGGGCCAAAAGTGAATTGGGAGTACTTC. Protein sequence: CASGPKVNWEYF. Full variable domain (outside the CDR3, taken from reference TRBV5-8 and TRBJ2-4): EAGVTQSPTHLIKTRGQQATLRCSPISGHTSVYWYQQALGLGLQFLLWYDEGEERNRGNFPPRFSGRQFPNYSSELNVNALELEDSALYLCASGPKVNWEYFGAGTRLSVL.

This clonotype was observed at least ten times. The CDR3 loop is CASSSRTRREQYF. CDR3 DNA sequence: TGTGCCAGCAGCTCCCGAACCCGCCGGGAGCAGTACTTC. V is TRBV7-9 and J is TRBJ2-7, with no clear D. V was trimmed by 4 bases and J by 7 bases, leaving 14 bases between them. CDR3 size: 13 residues. In germline, CDR1 is SEHNR, CDR2 FQNEAQ (reference sequence).

V is TRBV4-2 and J is TRBJ1-3; D is undetermined. Trimming left V 1 base short and J 4 bases short, with 11 bases between. CDR3 size: 15 residues. The germline V gene has CDR1 LGHNA and CDR2 YNFKEQ. The CDR3 DNA reads as TGTGCCAGCAGCCAAGGGGGATGGGGAGGAAACACCATATATTTT. This sequence encodes CASSQGGWGGNTIYF.

This clonotype was detected ten times or more. The chain uses TRBV11-2 and TRBJ2-3, with unresolved D. In germline, CDR1 is SGHAT, CDR2 FQNNGV. The germline V and J ends were trimmed by 0 bases and 0 bases, with 7 bases remaining between them. CDR3 length: 15 amino acids. The CDR3 is CASSLEFTSTDTQYF. The CDR3 DNA reads as TGTGCCAGCAGCTTAGAATTTACCAGCACAGATACGCAGTATTTT.

This clonotype was observed a handful of times. The V and J genes are TRBV12-3 or TRBV12-4 and TRBJ2-2; TRBD2 matches at 7 bases. There are 13 residues in the CDR3. J was trimmed by 10 bases and V by 6 bases; bases with no gene match: 8. CDR3 protein: CASSRAGDEELFF. The CDR3 coding sequence is TGTGCCAGCAGCAGGGCGGGGGATGAGGAGCTGTTTTTT.

This clonotype came up many times. This sequence joins TRBV12-3 or TRBV12-4 and TRBJ2-7; 10 bases are a match to TRBD2. The CDR3 totals 16 residues. V gave up 1 base and J gave up 1 base; unmatched junction bases: 4. CDR3 bases: TGTGCCAGCAGTTTAGGGGCTAGCGGGAGATCCTACGAGCAGTACTTC. It yields the protein CASSLGASGRSYEQYF.

This clonotype showed up many times. The chain employs TRBV30 and TRBJ2-1, with TRBD2 matching 10 bases. V shed 4 bases, J shed 4 bases, and the junction held 4 bases outside the gene matches. CDR1 and CDR2 (germline): GTSNPN, SVGIG (reference sequence). The CDR3 extends over 14 amino acids. CDR3 sequence (DNA): TGTGCCTGGAACAGACTAGCGGGTTACAATGAGCAGTTCTTC. Its translation is CAWNRLAGYNEQFF. Full variable domain (remainder filled in from reference TRBV30 and TRBJ2-1): SQTIHQWPATLVQPVGSPLSLECTVEGTSNPNLYWYRQAAGRGLQLLFYSVGIGQISSEVPQNLSASRPQDRQFILSSKKLLLSDSGFYLCAWNRLAGYNEQFFGPGTRLTVL.

This clonotype has only a few counts. The rearrangement links TRBV24-1 to TRBJ2-5; TRBD1 or TRBD2 may be the D gene (5 bases each). V was shortened by 2 bases and J by 1 base, with 13 bases between the two germline ends. Germline-derived CDR1 and CDR2 are KGHDR and SFDVKD. The CDR3 has 16 residues. The CDR3 DNA reads TGTGCCACCAGTGATTCCGGGACGGCTTTCCAAGAGACCCAGTACTTC. Its protein is CATSDSGTAFQETQYF.

This clonotype was counted a single time. The chain is built from TRBV27 and TRBJ2-1; 10 bases are shared with TRBD2. V lost 5 bases to trimming and J lost 8 bases; unmatched junction nucleotides: 15. Germline V gene lookup returns CDR1 MNHEY and CDR2 SMNVEV (reference sequence). The CDR3 has 17 amino acids. Here the CDR3 reads CASSPPSGRAEEDEQFF. CDR3 DNA: TGTGCCAGCAGTCCGCCCAGCGGGAGGGCCGAGGAGGATGAGCAGTTCTTC.

The table lists this clonotype with many counts. The chain carries TRBV6-1 and TRBJ2-5, with 8 bases matching TRBD1. There are 14 residues in the CDR3. CDR1 and CDR2 (germline): MNHNS, SASEGT. The V segment lost 6 bases and the J segment 5 bases; nucleotides outside the gene matches: 8. In DNA form, the CDR3 reads TGTGCCAGCAGAAGGACAGGGATCCTGGAGACCCAGTACTTC. It encodes CASRRTGILETQYF.

The rearrangement links TRBV9 to TRBJ2-3; 13 bases fit TRBD2. The CDR3 has 16 residues. The ends lost 4 bases at V and 7 bases at J; junction bases unmatched: 9. Germline loops: CDR1 SGDLS, CDR2 YYNGEE. The CDR3 coding sequence is TGTGCCAGCAGCCGAACTAGCGGGGGGGCTTTGTATACGCAGTATTTT. It yields the protein CASSRTSGGALYTQYF.

Ten or more counts support this clonotype. The chain uses TRBV2 and TRBJ2-3, with 10 positions matching TRBD2. Germline V lookup: CDR1 SNHLY, CDR2 FYNNEI. Losses at the gene ends were 8 bases for V and 0 bases for J; bases not matched to a gene: 11. This CDR3 region has 17 residues. The CDR3, as DNA: TGTGCCAGCCGAGGGACAGCGGGGGGGCGGAGCACAGATACGCAGTATTTT. Protein product: CASRGTAGGRSTDTQYF.

This clonotype came up many times. The genes are TRBV12-3 or TRBV12-4 and TRBJ2-5; D is uncertain. Trimming took 5 bases from V and 5 from J, leaving 12 bases between them. CDR3 size: 13 residues. The CDR3 DNA reads TGTGCCAGCAGTCCTAGGCTCCAGGAGACCCAGTACTTC. Translated, it gives CASSPRLQETQYF.

This clonotype turned up a few times. This sequence joins TRBV20-1 and TRBJ2-1; 10 bases fit TRBD1. Germline V gene data show CDR1 as DFQATT and CDR2 as SNEGSKA (reference sequence). CDR3 size: 13 residues. V dropped 8 bases and J dropped 6; count of bases not matched to a gene: 7. In DNA, the CDR3 is TGCAGTTCTCCGGGACAGGGGATCAATGAGCAGTTCTTC. This sequence encodes CSSPGQGINEQFF.

At least ten counts were recorded for this clonotype. The chain combines TRBV19 with TRBJ1-1; D uncertain. This CDR3 is 15 amino acids long. Trimming shortened V by 6 bases and J by 3 bases, and 17 bases separated the two germline ends. Germline CDR1 LNHDA, CDR2 SQIVND (reference sequence). CDR3 sequence (DNA): TGTGCCAGTAGGATCCGGACGCCTGGCGACACTGAAGCTTTCTTT. Protein: CASRIRTPGDTEAFF. Using reference TRBV19 and TRBJ1-1 for the parts outside the CDR3, the full variable domain is DGGITQSPKYLFRKEGQNVTLSCEQNLNHDAMYWYRQDPGQGLRLIYYSQIVNDFQKGDIAEGYSVSREKKESFPLTVTSAQKNPTAFYLCASRIRTPGDTEAFFGQGTRLTVV.

Many counts were recorded for this clonotype. The CDR3 region has the DNA TGTGCCAGCAGCTTGAGGGGTAACAGGGGCCAGACCCAGTACTTC. It encodes CASSLRGNRGQTQYF. The chain joins TRBV12-3 or TRBV12-4 to TRBJ2-5; 7 bases align to TRBD1. This CDR3 spans 15 amino acids. J gave up 6 bases and V 6 bases, and 13 bases lay outside the gene matches.